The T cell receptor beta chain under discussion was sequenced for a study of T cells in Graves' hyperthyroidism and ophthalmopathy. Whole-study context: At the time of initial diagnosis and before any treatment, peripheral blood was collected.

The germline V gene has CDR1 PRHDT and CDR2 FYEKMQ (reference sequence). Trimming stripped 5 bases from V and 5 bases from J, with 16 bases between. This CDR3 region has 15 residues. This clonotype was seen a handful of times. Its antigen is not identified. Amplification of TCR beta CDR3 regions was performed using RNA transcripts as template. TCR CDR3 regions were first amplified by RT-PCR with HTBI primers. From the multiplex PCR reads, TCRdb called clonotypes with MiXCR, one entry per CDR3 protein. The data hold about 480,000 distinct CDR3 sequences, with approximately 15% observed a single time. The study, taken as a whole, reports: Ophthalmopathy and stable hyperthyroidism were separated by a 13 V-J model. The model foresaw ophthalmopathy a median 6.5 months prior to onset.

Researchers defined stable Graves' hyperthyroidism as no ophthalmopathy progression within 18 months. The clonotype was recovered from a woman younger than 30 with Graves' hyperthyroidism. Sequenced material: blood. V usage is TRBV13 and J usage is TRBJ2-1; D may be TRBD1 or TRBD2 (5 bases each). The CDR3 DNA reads TGTGCCAGCAGCCCCCGACAGACGGGGCACAATGAGCAGTTCTTC. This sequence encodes CASSPRQTGHNEQFF. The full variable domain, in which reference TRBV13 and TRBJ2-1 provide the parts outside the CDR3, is AAGVIQSPRHLIKEKRETATLKCYPIPRHDTVYWYQQGPGQDPQFLISFYEKMQSDKGSIPDRFSAQQFSDYHSELNMSSLELGDSALYFCASSPRQTGHNEQFFGPGTRLTVL.